The sequence of this T cell receptor (beta chain) was determined in a study of shared clonotypes between healthy human individuals (dated by TCRdb to about 2020). With regard to the full study: A few men and two women, aged 18 to 49 years, made up the cohort. For each donor, three plates each were used for CD4 naive and CD4 memory, two plates were used for CD8 naive, and one plate was used for CD8 memory. Blood TCR repertoires of a handful of healthy adults were deeply sequenced to estimate repertoire size and the extent of clonotype sharing between individuals. Different laboratories and diverse techniques were used to prepare libraries and sequence TCR repertoires, to increase sequencing depth and limit assay-specific biases. Each donor's leukapheresis produced roughly between about 0.8 and 8.9 billion PBMCs.

Results the study describes overall, beyond this receptor: Because the study included only a small number of donors, the genetic and exposure-history diversity represented was limited. Incomplete sequencing was indicated by rarefaction of sorted-subset datasets, despite the large sequencing depth. Pairwise subsampling led to the expectation that sequencing depth would affect the degree of clonotype sharing among donors. Naive subsets generally had larger estimated clonotype richness than memory subsets did. Higher generation probabilities were observed for clonotypes shared by all four sorted-subset donors than for non-shared clonotypes. Sampling was limited to blood, and TCR repertoires in tissue likely differ from TCR repertoires in blood. Across a few donors, roughly 5.4% of naive CD4, 3.5% of naive CD8, roughly 2.2% of memory CD4, and 0.4% to 0.45% of memory CD8 clonotypes were shared.

For the CD8 naive samples, CD45RO-negative cells were positively selected for CCR7, yielding a CD45RA+CCR7+ population from which TemRA cells were excluded. Healthy HIV-negative adults with no recently reported acute infections or vaccinations were included as donors. Every donor was a Caucasian adult residing in Nashville, Tennessee, USA. Blood was collected by leukapheresis, and PBMCs were isolated by Ficoll-Histopaque density gradient centrifugation and then cryopreserved in liquid nitrogen vapor phase. Purity and quantity of every magnetically sorted T cell population were checked by analytical flow cytometry. Genomic DNA was isolated from every sorted fraction and measured by UV absorbance on a Nanodrop 2000c. Using the deep immunoSEQ assay, multiplex PCR amplified TCR CDR3 regions from genomic DNA. Genomic DNA extracted from each cell subset was distributed evenly over all wells of several immunoSEQ 96-well plates, and each plate served as one replicate. Each replicate PCR for sorted subsets received roughly 200 ng genomic DNA, equal to roughly 30,000 T cell genomes. Purified libraries were measured with a Qubit 3.0 fluorometer, size-checked on a Bioanalyzer 2100, and measured again with the KAPA Library Quantification kit. Every immunoSEQ 96-well plate was sequenced on a dedicated single-read 150-cycle Illumina NextSeq 550 flow cell. The authors' pipeline ran thus. Because the immunoSEQ output held only junctional sequences and lacked quality scores, the filtering could not match the filtering applied to full-length reads. Sequences were annotated with PyIR, a Python wrapper for IgBLAST v1.9, and V/J genes and CDR3 were assigned using IMGT germline references. Reads with weak V/J assignments (E-value above 1e-6), missing CDR3, stop codons, out-of-frame junctions, or ambiguous translated residues were removed. A V3J clonotype was defined by an identical inferred V gene, J gene, and CDR3 amino acid sequence. To compute the percentage overlap between repertoires, the number of shared unique clonotypes was divided by the size of the smaller repertoire. Three approaches were used to assess repertoire richness: RTK rarefaction, the Chao1 estimator, and Recon v2.1 estimates of unobserved clonotypes. For all TCRbeta clonotypes obtained by the gDNA method from a handful of donors, generation probabilities were computed with OLGA. What TCRdb holds here is the immuneACCESS table cut down to in-frame rearrangements. Part of the clones is not present; checked against another copy, under half of the missing clones reflect an unresolved V gene, and the others are unexplained. Clone size and V and J calls were adopted from that table, with D and trimming inferred from the DNA. The sample contains around 1.9 million clones, around 93% of them found a single time. The ten largest make up around 1.7% of the sample.

The CDR3 runs 17 amino acids, cysteine and phenylalanine included. Only the CDR3 region is kept as DNA, spanning 51 bases read in frame from base 1. From V the trimming removes 2 bases and from J it removes 9 bases, while the gene matches leave 11 bases of the junction unaccounted for. For CDR1 and CDR2, the germline V gene (reference sequence) lists MNHEY and SMNVEV. Remarks on this clone: No antigen is known for it. No base quality values were provided; no much bigger clone lies one nucleotide off.

The sequenced sample consisted of naive CD8+ T cells from PBMCs. In the paper's terms, the cell subset or site label means: CD45RA+CCR7+. This sequence uses TRBV27 and TRBJ2-1, with 12 middle bases fitting TRBD2. This TCR was sampled from a man between 18 and 35 years old in good health. Some clones in this sample may be carry-over from other donors' samples. The CDR3 is CASSLTAPGLAGPEQFF. The nucleotides read TGTGCCAGCAGTTTAACCGCCCCGGGACTAGCGGGTCCTGAGCAGTTCTTC.